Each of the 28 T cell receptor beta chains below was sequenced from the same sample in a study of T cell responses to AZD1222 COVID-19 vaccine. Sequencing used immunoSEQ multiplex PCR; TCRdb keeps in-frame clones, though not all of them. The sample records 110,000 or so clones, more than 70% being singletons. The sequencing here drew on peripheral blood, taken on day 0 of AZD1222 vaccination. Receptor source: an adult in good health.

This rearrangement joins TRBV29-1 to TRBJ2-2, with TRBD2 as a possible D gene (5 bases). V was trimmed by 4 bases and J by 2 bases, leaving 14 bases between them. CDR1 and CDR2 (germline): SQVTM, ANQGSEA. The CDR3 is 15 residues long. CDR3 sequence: CSVVLGSLNTGELFF. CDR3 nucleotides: TGCAGCGTTGTGTTAGGGAGCCTTAACACCGGGGAGCTGTTTTTT.

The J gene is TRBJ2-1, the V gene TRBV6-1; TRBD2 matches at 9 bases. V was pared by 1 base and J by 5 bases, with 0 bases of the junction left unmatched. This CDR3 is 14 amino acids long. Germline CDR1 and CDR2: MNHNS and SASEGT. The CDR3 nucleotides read TGTGCCAGCAGTGAAGGACTAGCGGACAATGAGCAGTTCTTC. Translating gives CASSEGLADNEQFF.

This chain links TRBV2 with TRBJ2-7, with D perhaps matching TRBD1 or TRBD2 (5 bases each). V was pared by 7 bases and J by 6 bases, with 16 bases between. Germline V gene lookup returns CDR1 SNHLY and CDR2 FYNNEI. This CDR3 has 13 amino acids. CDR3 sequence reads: CASMRDAGSEQYF. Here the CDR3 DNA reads TGTGCCAGCATGCGCGACGCAGGGAGCGAGCAGTACTTC.

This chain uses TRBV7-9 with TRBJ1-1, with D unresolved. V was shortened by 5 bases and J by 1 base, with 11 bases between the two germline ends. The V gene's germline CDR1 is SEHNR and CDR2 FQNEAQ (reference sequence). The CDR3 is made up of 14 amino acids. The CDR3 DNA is TGTGCCAGCAGCCCGCCCGCGGGGAACACTGAAGCTTTCTTT. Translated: CASSPPAGNTEAFF.

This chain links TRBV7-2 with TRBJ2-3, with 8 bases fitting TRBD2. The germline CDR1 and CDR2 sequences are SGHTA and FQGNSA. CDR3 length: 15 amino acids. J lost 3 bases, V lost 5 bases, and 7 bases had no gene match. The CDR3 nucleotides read TGTGCCAGCAGCCTCACCGGGACTAGGACAGATACGCAGTATTTT. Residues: CASSLTGTRTDTQYF.

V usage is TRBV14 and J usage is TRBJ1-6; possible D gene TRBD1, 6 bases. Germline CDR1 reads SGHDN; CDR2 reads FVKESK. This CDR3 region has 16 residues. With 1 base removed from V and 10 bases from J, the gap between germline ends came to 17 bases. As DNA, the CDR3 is TGTGCCAGCAGCCAAGGGGCAGGGAGGGGGTCATCACCCCTCCACTTT. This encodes CASSQGAGRGSSPLHF.

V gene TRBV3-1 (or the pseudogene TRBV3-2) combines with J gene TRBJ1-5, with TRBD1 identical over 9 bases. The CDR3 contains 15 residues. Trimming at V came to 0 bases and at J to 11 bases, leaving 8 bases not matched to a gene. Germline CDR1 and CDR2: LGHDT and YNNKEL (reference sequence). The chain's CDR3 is CASSQDGTGQGSQHF. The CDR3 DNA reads TGTGCCAGCAGCCAAGACGGGACAGGGCAGGGGTCCCAGCATTTT.

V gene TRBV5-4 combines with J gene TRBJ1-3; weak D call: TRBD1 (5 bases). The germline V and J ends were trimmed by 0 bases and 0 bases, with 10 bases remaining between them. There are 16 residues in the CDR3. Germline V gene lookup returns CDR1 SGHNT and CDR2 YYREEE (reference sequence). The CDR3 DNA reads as TGTGCCAGCAGCTTGGTTGGGGCCACCTCTGGAAACACCATATATTTT. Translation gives CASSLVGATSGNTIYF. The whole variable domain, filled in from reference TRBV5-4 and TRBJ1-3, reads ETGVTQSPTHLIKTRGQQVTLRCSSQSGHNTVSWYQQALGQGPQFIFQYYREEENGRGNFPPRFSGLQFPNYSSELNVNALELDDSALYLCASSLVGATSGNTIYFGEGSWLTVV.

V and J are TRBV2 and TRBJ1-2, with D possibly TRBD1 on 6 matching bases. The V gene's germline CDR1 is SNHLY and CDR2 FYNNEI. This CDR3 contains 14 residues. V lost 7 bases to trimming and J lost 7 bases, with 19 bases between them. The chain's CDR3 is CASIRDRSMGGYTF. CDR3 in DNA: TGTGCCAGCATTCGCGACAGGAGTATGGGTGGCTACACCTTC. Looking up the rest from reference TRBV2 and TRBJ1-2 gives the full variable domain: EPEVTQTPSHQVTQMGQEVILRCVPISNHLYFYWYRQILGQKVEFLVSFYNNEISEKSEIFDDQFSVERPDGSNFTLKIRSTKLEDSAMYFCASIRDRSMGGYTFGSGTRLTVV.

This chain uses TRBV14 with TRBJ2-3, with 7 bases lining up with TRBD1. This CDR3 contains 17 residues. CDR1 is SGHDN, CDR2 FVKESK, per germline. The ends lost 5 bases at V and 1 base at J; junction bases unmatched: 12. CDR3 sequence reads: CASSTPRTGSRTDTQYF. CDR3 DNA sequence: TGTGCCAGCAGCACCCCCCGGACAGGATCACGCACAGATACGCAGTATTTT.

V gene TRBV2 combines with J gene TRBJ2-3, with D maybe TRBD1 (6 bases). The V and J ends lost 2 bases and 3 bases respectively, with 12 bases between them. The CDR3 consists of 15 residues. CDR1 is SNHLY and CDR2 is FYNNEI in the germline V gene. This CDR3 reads CASSETTGSTDTQYF. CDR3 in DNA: TGTGCCAGCAGTGAAACTACAGGGAGTACAGATACGCAGTATTTT.

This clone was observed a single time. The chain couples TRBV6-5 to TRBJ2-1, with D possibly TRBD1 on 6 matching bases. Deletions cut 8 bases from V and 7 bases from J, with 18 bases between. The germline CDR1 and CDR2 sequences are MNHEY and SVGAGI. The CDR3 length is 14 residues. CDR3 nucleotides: TGTGCCAGCTCGAAGTCCGGGACACAGAATGAGCAGTTCTTC. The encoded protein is CASSKSGTQNEQFF.

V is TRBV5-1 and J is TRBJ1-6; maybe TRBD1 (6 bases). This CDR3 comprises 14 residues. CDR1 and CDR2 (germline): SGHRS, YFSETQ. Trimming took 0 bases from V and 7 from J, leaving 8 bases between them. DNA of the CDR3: TGCGCCAGCAGCTTGGCAGGGGACAATTCACCCCTCCACTTT. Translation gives CASSLAGDNSPLHF. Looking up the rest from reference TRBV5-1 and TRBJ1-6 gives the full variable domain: KAGVTQTPRYLIKTRGQQVTLSCSPISGHRSVSWYQQTPGQGLQFLFEYFSETQRNKGNFPGRFSGRQFSNSRSEMNVSTLELGDSALYLCASSLAGDNSPLHFGNGTRLTVT.

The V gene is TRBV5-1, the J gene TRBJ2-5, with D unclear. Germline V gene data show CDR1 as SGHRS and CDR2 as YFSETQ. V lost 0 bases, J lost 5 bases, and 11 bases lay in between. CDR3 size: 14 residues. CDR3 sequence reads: CASSLALSGETQYF. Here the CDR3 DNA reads TGCGCCAGCAGCTTGGCCCTCTCCGGGGAGACCCAGTACTTC.

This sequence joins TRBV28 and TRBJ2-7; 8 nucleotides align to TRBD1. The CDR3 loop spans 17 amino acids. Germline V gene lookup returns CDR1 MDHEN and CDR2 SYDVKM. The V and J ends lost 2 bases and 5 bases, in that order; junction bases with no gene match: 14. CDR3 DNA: TGTGCCAGCAGTTTACCGGGACAGGTTGGGGAAGTTAACGAGCAGTACTTC. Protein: CASSLPGQVGEVNEQYF.

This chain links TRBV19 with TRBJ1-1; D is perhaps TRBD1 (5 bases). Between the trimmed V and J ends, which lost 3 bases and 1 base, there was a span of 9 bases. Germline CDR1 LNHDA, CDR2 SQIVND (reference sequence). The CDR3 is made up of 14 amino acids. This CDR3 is CASSIFGQNTEAFF. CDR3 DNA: TGTGCCAGTAGTATTTTTGGACAGAACACTGAAGCTTTCTTT.

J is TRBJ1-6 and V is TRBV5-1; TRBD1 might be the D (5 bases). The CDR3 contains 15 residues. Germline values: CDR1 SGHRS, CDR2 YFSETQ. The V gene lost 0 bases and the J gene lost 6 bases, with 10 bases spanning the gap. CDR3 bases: TGCGCCAGCAGCTTGGAGGGACTTTTTAATTCACCCCTCCACTTT. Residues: CASSLEGLFNSPLHF.

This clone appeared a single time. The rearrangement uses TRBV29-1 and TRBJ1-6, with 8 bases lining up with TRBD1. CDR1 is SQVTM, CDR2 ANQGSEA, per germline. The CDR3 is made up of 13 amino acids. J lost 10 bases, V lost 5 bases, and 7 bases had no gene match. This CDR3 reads CSVSGQGESPLHF. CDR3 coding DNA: TGCAGCGTTAGTGGACAGGGCGAGTCACCCCTCCACTTT.

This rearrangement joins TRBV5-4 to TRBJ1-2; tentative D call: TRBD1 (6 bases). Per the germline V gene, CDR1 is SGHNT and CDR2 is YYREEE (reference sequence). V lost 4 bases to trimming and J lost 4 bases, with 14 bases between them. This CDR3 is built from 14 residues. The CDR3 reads CASSPDGGSYGYTF. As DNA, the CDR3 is TGTGCCAGCAGCCCCGACGGGGGCAGCTATGGCTACACCTTC.

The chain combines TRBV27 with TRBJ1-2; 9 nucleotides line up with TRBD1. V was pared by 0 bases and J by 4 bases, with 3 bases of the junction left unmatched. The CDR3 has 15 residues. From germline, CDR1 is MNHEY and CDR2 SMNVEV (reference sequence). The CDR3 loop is CASSLSGTGSYGYTF. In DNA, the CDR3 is TGTGCCAGCAGTTTATCGGGGACAGGGAGCTATGGCTACACCTTC.

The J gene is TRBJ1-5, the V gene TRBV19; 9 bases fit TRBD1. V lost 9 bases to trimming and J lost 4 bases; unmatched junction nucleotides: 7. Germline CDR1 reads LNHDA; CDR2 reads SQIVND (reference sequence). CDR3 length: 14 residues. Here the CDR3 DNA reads TGTGCCAGCCAGACAGGGGGTGGAAATCAGCCCCAGCATTTT. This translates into CASQTGGGNQPQHF.

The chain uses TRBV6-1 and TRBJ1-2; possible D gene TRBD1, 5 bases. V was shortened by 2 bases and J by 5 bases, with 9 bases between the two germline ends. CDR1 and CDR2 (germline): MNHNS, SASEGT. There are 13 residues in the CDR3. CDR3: CASSEPGRYGYTF. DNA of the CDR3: TGTGCCAGCAGTGAACCGGGACGGTATGGCTACACCTTC.

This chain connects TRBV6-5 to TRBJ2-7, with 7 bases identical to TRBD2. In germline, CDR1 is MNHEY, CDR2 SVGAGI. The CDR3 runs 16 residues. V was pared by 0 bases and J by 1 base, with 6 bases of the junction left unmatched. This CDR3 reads CASSYSALAESYEQYF. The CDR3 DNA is TGTGCCAGCAGTTACTCTGCGCTAGCGGAGTCCTACGAGCAGTACTTC.

The CDR3 here is CASSLTTGNTEAFF. CDR3 nucleotides: TGTGCCAGCAGCTTAACGACAGGGAACACTGAAGCTTTCTTT. The gene calls are TRBV5-6 and TRBJ1-1; weak D call: TRBD1 (6 bases). Trimming removed 2 bases from V and 1 base from J, with 9 bases in between. The CDR3 covers 14 residues. The germline gives CDR1 SGHDT, CDR2 YYEEEE.

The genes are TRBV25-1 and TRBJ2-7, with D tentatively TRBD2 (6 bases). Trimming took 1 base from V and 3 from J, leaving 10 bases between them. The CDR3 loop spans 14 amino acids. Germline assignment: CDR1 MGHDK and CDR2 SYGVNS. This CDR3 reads CASSELGGDYEQYF. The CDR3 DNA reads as TGTGCCAGCAGTGAATTAGGCGGGGACTACGAGCAGTACTTC.

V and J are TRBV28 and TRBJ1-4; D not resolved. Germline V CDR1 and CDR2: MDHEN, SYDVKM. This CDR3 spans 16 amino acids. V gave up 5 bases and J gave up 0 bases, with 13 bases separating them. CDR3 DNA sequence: TGTGCCAGCAGTGGTGGAGGGCTTGCAACTAATGAAAAACTGTTTTTT. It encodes CASSGGGLATNEKLFF.

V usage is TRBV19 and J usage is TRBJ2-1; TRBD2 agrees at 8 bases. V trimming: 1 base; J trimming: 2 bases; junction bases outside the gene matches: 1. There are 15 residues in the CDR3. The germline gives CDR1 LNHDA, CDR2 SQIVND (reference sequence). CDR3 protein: CASSIVAGPYNEQFF. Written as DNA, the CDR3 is TGTGCCAGTAGTATAGTAGCGGGGCCCTACAATGAGCAGTTCTTC.

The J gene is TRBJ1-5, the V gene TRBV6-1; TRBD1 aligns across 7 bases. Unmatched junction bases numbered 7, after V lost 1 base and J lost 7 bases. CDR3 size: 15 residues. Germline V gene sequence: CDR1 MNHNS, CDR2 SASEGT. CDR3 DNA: TGTGCCAGCAGTGAAGGCGAGGGGGCTTGGCAGCCCCAGCATTTT. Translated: CASSEGEGAWQPQHF.